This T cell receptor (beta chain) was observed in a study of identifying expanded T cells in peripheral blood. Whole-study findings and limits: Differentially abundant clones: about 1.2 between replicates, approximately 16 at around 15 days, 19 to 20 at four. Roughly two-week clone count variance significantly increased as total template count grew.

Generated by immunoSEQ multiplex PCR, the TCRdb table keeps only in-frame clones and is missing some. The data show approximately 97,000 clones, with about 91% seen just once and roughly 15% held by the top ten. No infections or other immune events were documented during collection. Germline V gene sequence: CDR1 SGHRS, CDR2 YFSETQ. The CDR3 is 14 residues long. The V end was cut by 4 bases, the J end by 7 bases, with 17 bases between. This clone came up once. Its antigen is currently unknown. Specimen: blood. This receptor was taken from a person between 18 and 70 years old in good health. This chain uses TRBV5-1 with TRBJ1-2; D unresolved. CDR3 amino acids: CASSGLGMVGGYTF. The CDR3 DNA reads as TGCGCCAGCAGCGGCCTTGGGATGGTAGGTGGCTACACCTTC.